Each of the 3 T cell receptor beta chains below was sequenced from the same sample in a study of T and B cells in COVID-19 patients. From blood, roughly 220-550 ng of genomic DNA served as TRB template. Multiplex PCR with BIOMED2 TRB-A/B primer pools amplified TRB rearrangements. MiXCR, run by TCRdb on the multiplex PCR reads, gives a single entry per CDR3 protein. This sample has 3,500 to 4,500 distinct CDR3 sequences, with about 25% found just once. Sequenced input: blood. These receptors were taken from a human donor with active COVID-19.

This clonotype is medium-sized in the sample. The chain links TRBV30 to TRBJ1-4; TRBD1 matches at 9 bases. V dropped 5 bases and J dropped 4; count of bases not matched to a gene: 2. This CDR3 region has 13 residues. CDR1 is GTSNPN and CDR2 is SVGIG in the germline V gene (reference sequence). CDR3: CAWDRGVNEKLFF. For the CDR3, the DNA is TGTGCCTGGGACAGGGGGGTTAATGAAAAACTGTTTTTT.

Many counts were recorded for this clonotype. The chain uses TRBV12-3 or TRBV12-4 and TRBJ2-1; 8 nucleotides align to TRBD1. The CDR3 sequence is 13 residues long. Trimming took 5 bases from V and 9 from J; bases not matched to a gene: 6. CDR3 in amino acids: CASSPQQGGEQFF. In nucleotides, the CDR3 is TGTGCCAGCAGTCCCCAACAGGGGGGTGAGCAGTTCTTC.

This clonotype counts as medium-sized. The rearrangement joins TRBV30 to TRBJ1-2, with 12 bases lining up with TRBD1. CDR1 is GTSNPN and CDR2 is SVGIG in the germline V gene (reference sequence). V lost 1 base to trimming and J lost 6 bases; unmatched junction nucleotides: 9. The CDR3 spans 16 residues. The CDR3 protein is CAWSEGRGQGAHGYTF. DNA for the CDR3: TGTGCCTGGAGTGAGGGAAGGGGACAGGGGGCCCATGGCTACACCTTC.